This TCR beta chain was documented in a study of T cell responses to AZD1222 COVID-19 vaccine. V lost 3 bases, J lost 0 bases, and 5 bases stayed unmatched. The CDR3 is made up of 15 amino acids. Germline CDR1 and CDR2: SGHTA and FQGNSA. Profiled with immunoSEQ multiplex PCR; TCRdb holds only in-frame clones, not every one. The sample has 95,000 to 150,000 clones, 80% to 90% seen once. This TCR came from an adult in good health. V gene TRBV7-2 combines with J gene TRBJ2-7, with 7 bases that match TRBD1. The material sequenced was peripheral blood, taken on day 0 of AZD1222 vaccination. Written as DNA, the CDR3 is TGTGCCAGCAGCTTCTCCGGGACAGACTCCTACGAGCAGTACTTC. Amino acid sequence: CASSFSGTDSYEQYF. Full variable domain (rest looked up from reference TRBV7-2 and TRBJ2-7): GAGVSQSPSNKVTEKGKDVELRCDPISGHTALYWYRQSLGQGLEFLIYFQGNSAPDKSGLPSDRFSAERTGGSVSTLTIQRTQQEDSAVYLCASSFSGTDSYEQYFGPGTRLTVT.